This TCR beta chain derives from a study of CD8+CD57+ T cells in acquired aplastic anemia. Findings of the study overall: Patients and controls had in common twenty-nine CD8+ CDR3 sequences.

The CDR3 extends over 12 amino acids. Germline V gene data show CDR1 as SQVTM and CDR2 as ANQGSEA. J was trimmed by 7 bases and V by 6 bases; bases with no gene match: 9. Template material for TCR beta VDJ and CDR3 profiling consisted of genomic DNA. Each CDR3 protein gets one entry after TCRdb re-called the reads with MiXCR. The sample lists 200,000 to 250,000 distinct CDR3 sequences; 30% to 40% were seen once. Points on this clonotype: The antigen is not known.

The chain is built from TRBV29-1 and TRBJ2-7, with 7 bases fitting TRBD1. Sequencing input: sorted CD4+, CD8+, or CD8+CD57+ T cells (not recorded which) from PBMCs. The receptor's source is a human donor in good health, serving as a control. For the CDR3, the DNA is TGCAGCGTGACGACAGGGCGAACAGAGCAGTACTTC. Translating it yields CSVTTGRTEQYF.